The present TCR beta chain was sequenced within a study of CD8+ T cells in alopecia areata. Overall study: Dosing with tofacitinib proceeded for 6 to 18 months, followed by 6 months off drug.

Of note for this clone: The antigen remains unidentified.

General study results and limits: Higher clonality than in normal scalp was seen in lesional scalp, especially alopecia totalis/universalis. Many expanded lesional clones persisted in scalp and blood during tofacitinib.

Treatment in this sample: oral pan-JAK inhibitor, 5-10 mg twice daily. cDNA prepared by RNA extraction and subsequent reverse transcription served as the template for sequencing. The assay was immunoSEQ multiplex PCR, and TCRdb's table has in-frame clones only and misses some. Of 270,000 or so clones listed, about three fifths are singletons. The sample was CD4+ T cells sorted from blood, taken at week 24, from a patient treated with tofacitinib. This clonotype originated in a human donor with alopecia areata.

The CDR3 DNA sequence: TGTGCCAGCAAACCGGGACTCGGCACAGATACGCAGTATTTT. It yields the protein CASKPGLGTDTQYF. The chain recombines TRBV19 with TRBJ2-3, with D maybe TRBD2 (6 bases). V lost 9 bases and J lost 1, with 14 bases in between. Germline assignment: CDR1 LNHDA and CDR2 SQIVND (reference sequence). This CDR3 contains 14 residues.